This entry lists 32 T cell receptor beta chains sequenced from one sample in a study of blood T cell repertoires in COVID-19 (dated by TCRdb to the early 2020s). Preparation of the library involved the immunoSEQ multiplex PCR assay. What TCRdb holds here is the immuneACCESS table cut down to in-frame rearrangements. Part of the clones is not present; checked against another copy, under half of the missing clones reflect an unresolved V gene, and the others are unexplained. The table for this sample lists 50,000 to 60,000 clones; approximately 90% of them were counted only once. About 6% of the sample is held by the ten biggest clonotypes. Sequencing was performed on peripheral blood. The origin of the receptors is a man in his forties with acute or convalescent COVID-19.

This clone was observed once. V gene TRBV6-2 or TRBV6-3 combines with J gene TRBJ2-6, with TRBD2 matching 10 bases. The CDR3 contains 16 residues. The V gene end was trimmed by 5 bases and the J gene end by 0 bases; junction bases not matched to a gene: 1. Looked up from germline, CDR1 is MNHEY and CDR2 is SVGEGT. CDR3 sequence: CASSSGRGSGANVLTF. The DNA of the CDR3 is TGTGCCAGCAGTAGCGGGAGGGGCTCTGGGGCCAACGTCCTGACTTTC.

The sample holds a few counts of this clone. The genes are TRBV29-1 and TRBJ2-1; 8 nucleotides agree with TRBD2. Trimming removed 4 bases from V and 9 bases from J; junction bases left unmatched: 5. In germline, CDR1 is SQVTM, CDR2 ANQGSEA. CDR3 length: 12 amino acids. In DNA, the CDR3 is TGCAGCGTTGGGGGACTAGTGGGTGAGCAGTTCTTC. Its protein product is CSVGGLVGEQFF.

This chain links TRBV11-1 with TRBJ2-1; TRBD1 aligns across 7 bases. V shed 1 base and J 5 bases; nucleotides not matched to a gene: 5. CDR3 length equals 15 residues. Germline CDR1 reads SGHAT; CDR2 reads FQDESV (reference sequence). This CDR3 reads CASSLGQGVDNEQFF. CDR3 in DNA: TGTGCCAGCAGCTTAGGCCAGGGGGTCGACAATGAGCAGTTCTTC. Full variable domain (remainder filled in from reference TRBV11-1 and TRBJ2-1): EAEVAQSPRYKITEKSQAVAFWCDPISGHATLYWYRQILGQGPELLVQFQDESVVDDSQLPKDRFSAERLKGVDSTLKIQPAELGDSAMYLCASSLGQGVDNEQFFGPGTRLTVL.

The chain carries TRBV4-2 and TRBJ2-3; 7 bases align to TRBD2. This CDR3 has 15 amino acids. J gave up 0 bases and V 4 bases, and 4 bases lay outside the gene matches. Germline V gene sequence: CDR1 LGHNA, CDR2 YNFKEQ. The CDR3 is CASSPSGASTDTQYF. The DNA for the CDR3 is TGTGCCAGCAGCCCTAGCGGTGCTAGCACAGATACGCAGTATTTT.

The J gene is TRBJ1-1, the V gene TRBV5-6, with 9 bases lining up with TRBD1. With 2 bases clipped from V and 0 bases from J, the junction kept 5 bases outside the gene matches. The CDR3 runs to 16 residues. Germline V gene data show CDR1 as SGHDT and CDR2 as YYEEEE. CDR3 bases: TGTGCCAGCAGCTTACCGGGACAGGGCGTGAACACTGAAGCTTTCTTT. This sequence encodes CASSLPGQGVNTEAFF.

The chain links TRBV10-2 to TRBJ1-1; weak D call: TRBD1 (5 bases). Germline values: CDR1 WSHSY, CDR2 SAAADI. This CDR3 is 13 amino acids long. With 6 bases removed from V and 4 bases from J, the gap between germline ends came to 12 bases. The CDR3 spells CASSPLGGTEAFF. CDR3 coding DNA: TGCGCCAGCAGCCCTCTCGGGGGCACTGAAGCTTTCTTT.

The rearrangement links TRBV6-2 or TRBV6-3 to TRBJ2-5; 7 bases agree with TRBD2. This CDR3 is built from 13 residues. Trimming removed 6 bases from V and 7 bases from J; junction bases left unmatched: 8. Germline V gene sequence: CDR1 MNHEY, CDR2 SVGEGT. CDR3 residues: CASSPPGGGTQYF. The CDR3 nucleotides read TGTGCCAGCAGCCCTCCGGGGGGAGGGACCCAGTACTTC.

V is TRBV30 and J is TRBJ2-1, with TRBD2 as a possible D gene (6 bases). Trimming took off 0 bases at V and 4 bases at J, with 13 bases between the two ends. The germline CDR1 and CDR2 sequences are GTSNPN and SVGIG (reference sequence). The CDR3 extends over 15 amino acids. This chain's CDR3 is CAWSVFLAQYNEQFF. In nucleotides, the CDR3 is TGTGCCTGGAGTGTCTTCCTAGCGCAATACAATGAGCAGTTCTTC.

The V call is TRBV19, the J call TRBJ1-5; D unresolved. The CDR3 runs to 15 residues. From germline, CDR1 is LNHDA and CDR2 SQIVND (reference sequence). Trimming shortened V by 1 base and J by 1 base, and 8 bases separated the two germline ends. The CDR3 nucleotides read TGTGCCAGTAGTATAGCTGGAGTGAGCAATCAGCCCCAGCATTTT. Its protein product is CASSIAGVSNQPQHF.

This clone was counted a single time. The gene calls are TRBV5-1 and TRBJ2-2; TRBD1 might be the D (5 bases). Germline V gene lookup returns CDR1 SGHRS and CDR2 YFSETQ. CDR3 length: 15 residues. With 4 bases removed from V and 4 bases from J, the gap between germline ends came to 14 bases. Written as DNA, the CDR3 is TGCGCCAGCAGCGAGGACACGTCGAGCACCGGGGAGCTGTTTTTT. Its protein is CASSEDTSSTGELFF.

J is TRBJ2-3 and V is TRBV4-2, with D hard to call. There are 16 residues in the CDR3. V was shortened by 0 bases and J by 0 bases, with 10 bases between the two germline ends. Germline CDR1 is LGHNA and CDR2 is YNFKEQ. This CDR3 reads CASSQDSRTSTDTQYF. CDR3 in DNA: TGTGCCAGCAGCCAAGACTCGCGAACTAGCACAGATACGCAGTATTTT.

The chain uses TRBV2 and TRBJ1-6; 9 positions match TRBD1. CDR3 length: 14 residues. Germline trimming cut 6 bases from V and 7 bases from J; bases unmatched to any gene: 4. CDR1 is SNHLY, CDR2 FYNNEI, per germline. The CDR3 sequence is CASRTGTGNSPLHF. As DNA, the CDR3 is TGTGCCAGCAGGACCGGGACAGGGAATTCACCCCTCCACTTT. Full variable domain (rest looked up from reference TRBV2 and TRBJ1-6): EPEVTQTPSHQVTQMGQEVILRCVPISNHLYFYWYRQILGQKVEFLVSFYNNEISEKSEIFDDQFSVERPDGSNFTLKIRSTKLEDSAMYFCASRTGTGNSPLHFGNGTRLTVT.

V and J are TRBV11-2 and TRBJ1-1, with D possibly being TRBD1 (5 bases). This CDR3 has 13 amino acids. CDR1 SGHAT and CDR2 FQNNGV come from the germline V gene. Trimming removed 1 base from V and 4 bases from J, with 7 bases in between. In nucleotides, the CDR3 is TGTGCCAGCAGCTTAGGCAGGGTCACTGAAGCTTTCTTT. Translation: CASSLGRVTEAFF.

This rearrangement joins TRBV4-3 to TRBJ1-1; D ambiguous. The ends were cut back, 3 bases at V and 6 bases at J, with 20 bases in the middle. Germline V gives CDR1 LGHNA, CDR2 YSLEER. This CDR3 is built from 16 residues. CDR3 region: CASSQAAGLPAAEAFF. Here the CDR3 DNA reads TGCGCCAGCAGCCAGGCGGCGGGCCTCCCTGCAGCTGAAGCTTTCTTT.

This sequence joins TRBV30 and TRBJ1-2; 10 bases are shared with TRBD1. The CDR3 has 15 amino acids. The ends lost 2 bases at V and 3 bases at J; junction bases unmatched: 6. CDR1 is GTSNPN and CDR2 is SVGIG in the germline V gene (reference sequence). The chain's CDR3 is CAWSKDRGSDYGYTF. The CDR3, as DNA: TGTGCCTGGAGTAAGGACAGGGGGTCGGACTATGGCTACACCTTC.

The chain has TRBV5-1 and TRBJ2-1; 8 bases are shared with TRBD1. V shed 4 bases and J 8 bases; nucleotides not matched to a gene: 11. The CDR3 has 15 residues. Germline CDR1 is SGHRS and CDR2 is YFSETQ. The CDR3 DNA follows: TGCGCCAGCAGCCGGGCATACAGGGGGGTGGATGAGCAGTTCTTC. Its translation is CASSRAYRGVDEQFF.

Here the CDR3 reads CASSLALSLGNTIYF. The CDR3 DNA sequence: TGTGCCAGCAGCTTAGCGCTGAGTCTTGGAAACACCATATATTTT. The rearrangement links TRBV7-9 to TRBJ1-3; D ambiguous. V was clipped by 0 bases and J by 3 bases, with 9 bases between them. The CDR3 spans 15 residues. In germline, CDR1 is SEHNR, CDR2 FQNEAQ (reference sequence).

CDR3 sequence (DNA): TGTGCCAGAGGGGGGGGGAAAGAGGACACTGAAGCTTTCTTT. Protein: CARGGGKEDTEAFF. This chain uses TRBV25-1 with TRBJ1-1, with a weak D call TRBD1 (6 bases). Germline V gives CDR1 MGHDK, CDR2 SYGVNS. This CDR3 has 14 residues. V lost 9 bases to trimming and J lost 3 bases, with 17 bases between them.

The chain links TRBV6-5 to TRBJ2-6; D is undetermined. Trimming took 5 bases from V and 10 from J, leaving 12 bases between them. This CDR3 comprises 13 residues. Germline CDR1 and CDR2: MNHEY and SVGAGI. CDR3 residues: CASSLGVPNVLTF. CDR3 DNA sequence: TGTGCCAGCAGTCTTGGAGTCCCTAACGTCCTGACTTTC.

The chain is built from TRBV9 and TRBJ1-2; D may be TRBD1 (5 bases). V lost 0 bases to trimming and J lost 8 bases, with 11 bases between them. From germline, CDR1 is SGDLS and CDR2 YYNGEE. The CDR3 has 13 amino acids. The CDR3 DNA reads as TGTGCCAGCAGCGTAGCGGCAGGGTACGGCTACACCTTC. Translating gives CASSVAAGYGYTF.

The V and J genes are TRBV9 and TRBJ2-3; D may be TRBD1 (5 bases). The CDR3 is made up of 15 amino acids. Germline V CDR1 and CDR2: SGDLS, YYNGEE. V lost 5 bases and J lost 0, with 13 bases in between. The CDR3, as DNA: TGTGCCAGCAGGAAAGGGGTGTCTAGCACAGATACGCAGTATTTT. It encodes CASRKGVSSTDTQYF.

In DNA form, the CDR3 reads TGTGCCAGCAGTTTGGGGCTTAACACTGAAGCTTTCTTT. It yields the protein CASSLGLNTEAFF. The chain has TRBV27 and TRBJ1-1, with D perhaps matching TRBD1 (5 bases). Germline V gives CDR1 MNHEY, CDR2 SMNVEV (reference sequence). Trimming pared 3 bases from V and 2 bases from J, leaving 7 bases between. The CDR3 is 13 residues long.

This chain connects TRBV19 to TRBJ2-7, with D possibly TRBD1 on 6 matching bases. The V end lost 4 bases, the J end lost 3 bases, and 16 bases lay between the germline ends. The germline gives CDR1 LNHDA, CDR2 SQIVND (reference sequence). The CDR3 covers 15 residues. The CDR3 sequence: CASSTLGQIFYEQYF. CDR3 DNA: TGTGCCAGTAGTACCCTCGGACAGATCTTCTACGAGCAGTACTTC. Full variable domain (rest looked up from reference TRBV19 and TRBJ2-7): DGGITQSPKYLFRKEGQNVTLSCEQNLNHDAMYWYRQDPGQGLRLIYYSQIVNDFQKGDIAEGYSVSREKKESFPLTVTSAQKNPTAFYLCASSTLGQIFYEQYFGPGTRLTVT.

The gene calls are TRBV5-1 and TRBJ2-1; TRBD2 is a possible D gene (5 bases). CDR3 length: 15 residues. The germline gives CDR1 SGHRS, CDR2 YFSETQ. V was shortened by 0 bases and J by 3 bases, with 10 bases between the two germline ends. The CDR3 sequence: CASSLEAGFYNEQFF. The CDR3 coding sequence is TGCGCCAGCAGCTTGGAGGCGGGCTTCTACAATGAGCAGTTCTTC.

The count of this clone is one. V and J are TRBV5-6 and TRBJ2-5; 11 nucleotides line up with TRBD2. The CDR3 covers 16 residues. Looked up from germline, CDR1 is SGHDT and CDR2 is YYEEEE. V lost 0 bases and J lost 4; bases outside the gene matches: 5. DNA of the CDR3: TGTGCCAGCAGCTTGGCCTTAGCGGGAGGGGTAGAGACCCAGTACTTC. Protein sequence: CASSLALAGGVETQYF.

The chain has TRBV19 and TRBJ1-1; 8 positions match TRBD1. V was clipped by 9 bases and J by 5 bases; unmatched bases: 11. The CDR3 is 14 amino acids. Germline assignment: CDR1 LNHDA and CDR2 SQIVND (reference sequence). CDR3 nucleotides: TGTGCCAGCGCGGACAGGGCGGAATTGACTGAAGCTTTCTTT. Its protein is CASADRAELTEAFF.

The chain combines TRBV11-3 with TRBJ2-1; 7 positions match TRBD1. J lost 5 bases, V lost 3 bases, and 10 bases had no gene match. This CDR3 is 16 amino acids long. CDR1 is SGHNT and CDR2 is YENEEA in the germline V gene. CDR3 region: CASSLEDRVGHNEQFF. The CDR3 DNA reads TGTGCCAGCAGCTTGGAAGACAGGGTAGGCCACAATGAGCAGTTCTTC.

The chain is built from TRBV11-3 and TRBJ1-1; D not certain. This CDR3 is 18 amino acids long. Germline V gene data show CDR1 as SGHNT and CDR2 as YENEEA. Trimming removed 0 bases at V and 2 bases at J, with 19 bases between. CDR3: CASSLDQKGLGSNTEAFF. The CDR3 nucleotides read TGTGCCAGCAGCTTAGATCAAAAAGGGCTAGGGAGTAACACTGAAGCTTTCTTT.

With regard to this clone: The same CDR3 arises from other DNA sequences in this sample as well. The chain employs TRBV30 and TRBJ1-2; D not certain. CDR1 and CDR2 from the germline V gene are GTSNPN and SVGIG (reference sequence). V lost 8 bases and J lost 4, with 17 bases in between. The CDR3 totals 13 residues. CDR3 coding DNA: TGTGCCAGCCGGGTTCAGCGTGGCTATGGCTACACCTTC. Protein sequence: CASRVQRGYGYTF.

V is TRBV6-4 and J is TRBJ1-6, with a possible D match to TRBD1 (6 bases). Trimming cost V 5 bases and J 7 bases, with 9 bases left between them. The CDR3 totals 13 residues. The germline CDR1 and CDR2 sequences are MRHNA and SNTAGT. CDR3 amino acids: CASSTGQNSPLHF. CDR3 sequence (DNA): TGTGCCAGCAGTACAGGGCAGAATTCACCCCTCCACTTT.

J is TRBJ1-1 and V is TRBV28, with D perhaps matching TRBD1 (6 bases). This CDR3 has 17 residues. Germline lookup yields CDR1 MDHEN and CDR2 SYDVKM. Trimming shortened V by 5 bases and J by 0 bases, and 19 bases separated the two germline ends. The CDR3 loop is CASSTLYRAPMNTEAFF. CDR3 DNA sequence: TGTGCCAGCAGTACTTTATACAGGGCCCCTATGAACACTGAAGCTTTCTTT.

The chain joins TRBV5-4 to TRBJ2-2, with 10 bases matching TRBD2. J gave up 2 bases and V 2 bases, and 3 bases lay outside the gene matches. Germline lookup yields CDR1 SGHNT and CDR2 YYREEE (reference sequence). The CDR3 is 16 amino acids. CDR3: CASSFELAGNTGELFF. CDR3 coding DNA: TGTGCCAGCAGCTTTGAACTAGCGGGAAACACCGGGGAGCTGTTTTTT.